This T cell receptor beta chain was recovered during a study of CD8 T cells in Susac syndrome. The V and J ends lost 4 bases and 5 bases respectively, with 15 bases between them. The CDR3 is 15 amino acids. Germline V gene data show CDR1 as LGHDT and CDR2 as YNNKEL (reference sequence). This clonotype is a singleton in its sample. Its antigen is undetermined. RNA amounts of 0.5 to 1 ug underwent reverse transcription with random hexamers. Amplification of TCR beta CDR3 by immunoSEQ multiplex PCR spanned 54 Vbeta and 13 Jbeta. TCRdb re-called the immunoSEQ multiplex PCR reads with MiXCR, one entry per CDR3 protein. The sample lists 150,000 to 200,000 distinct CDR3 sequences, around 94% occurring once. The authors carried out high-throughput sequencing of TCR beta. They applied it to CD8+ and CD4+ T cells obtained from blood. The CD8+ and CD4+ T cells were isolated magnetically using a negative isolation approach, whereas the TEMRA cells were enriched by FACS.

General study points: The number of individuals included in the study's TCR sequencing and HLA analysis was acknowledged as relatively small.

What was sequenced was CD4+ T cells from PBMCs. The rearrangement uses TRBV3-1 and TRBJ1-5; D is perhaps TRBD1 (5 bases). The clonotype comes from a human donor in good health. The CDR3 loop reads CASSRDPLGDQPQHF. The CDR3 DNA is TGTGCCAGCAGCCGGGACCCTCTGGGCGATCAGCCCCAGCATTTT. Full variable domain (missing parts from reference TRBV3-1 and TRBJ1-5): DTAVSQTPKYLVTQMGNDKSIKCEQNLGHDTMYWYKQDSKKFLKIMFSYNNKELIINETVPNRFSPKSPDKAHLNLHINSLELGDSAVYFCASSRDPLGDQPQHFGDGTRLSIL.